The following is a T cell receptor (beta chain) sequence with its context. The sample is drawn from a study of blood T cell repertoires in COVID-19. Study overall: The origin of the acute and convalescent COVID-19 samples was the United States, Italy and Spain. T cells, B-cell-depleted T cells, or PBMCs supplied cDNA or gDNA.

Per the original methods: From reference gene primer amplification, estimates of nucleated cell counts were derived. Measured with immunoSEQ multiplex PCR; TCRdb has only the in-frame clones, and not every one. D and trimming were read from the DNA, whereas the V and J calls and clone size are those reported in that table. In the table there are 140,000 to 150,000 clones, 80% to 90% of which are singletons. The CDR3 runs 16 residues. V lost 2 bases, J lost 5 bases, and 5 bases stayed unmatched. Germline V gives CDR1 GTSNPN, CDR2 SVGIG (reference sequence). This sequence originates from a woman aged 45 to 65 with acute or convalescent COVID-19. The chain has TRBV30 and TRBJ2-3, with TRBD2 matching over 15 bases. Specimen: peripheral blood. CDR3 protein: CAWSLGLAGGGDTQYF. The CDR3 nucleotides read TGTGCCTGGAGTTTGGGACTAGCGGGGGGTGGAGATACGCAGTATTTT.